The clone carrying this T cell receptor beta chain was counted a few times. Antigen specificity is unknown. TCRdb independently ran MiXCR on the 5' RACE reads; one entry per CDR3 protein. The sample includes a few hundred thousand distinct CDR3 sequences, roughly 8% of them seen just once. The record originates from a study of CD8 T cells in ankylosing spondylitis. Findings and caveats of the study: Existing reports had already noted some motif variants in reactive arthritis synovial fluid and blood. With a CD8+ phenotype, disease-linked clones were relatively rare in peripheral blood. Within ankylosing spondylitis blood, a TCR beta motif made up of several highly homologous variants appeared to be characteristic.

The CDR3 extends over 15 amino acids. The germline V gene encodes CDR1 DFQATT and CDR2 SNEGSKA (reference sequence). Trimming pared 4 bases from V and 5 bases from J, leaving 21 bases between. The V call is TRBV20-1, the J call TRBJ2-7; possibly TRBD1 or TRBD2 for D (5 bases each). The source is a male donor with ankylosing spondylitis. Sequencing was performed on blood, either unsorted or a sorted T cell fraction (not recorded which). The CDR3 spells CSATPGSGTVNEQYF. CDR3 bases: TGCAGTGCTACCCCCGGATCCGGGACGGTAAACGAGCAGTACTTC.